The sequence of this T cell receptor beta chain was determined in a study of T cell repertoires in ileal Crohn's disease. Trimming left V 0 bases short and J 1 base short, with 8 bases between. CDR1 LNHNV and CDR2 YYDKDF come from the germline V gene (reference sequence). The CDR3 has 15 residues. The time point was: neoterminal ileum biopsy at postoperative endoscopy, about 6 months after surgery. The protocol was immunoSEQ multiplex PCR, while the TCRdb copy is restricted to in-frame clones and leaves out a portion. The repertoire holds more than 15,000 clones, around 70% seen once, with around 4% in the top ten.

This TCR was recovered from an adult with Crohn's disease. The V gene is TRBV15, the J gene TRBJ2-3, with D hard to call. The sequenced sample was ileal tissue. The CDR3 DNA is TGTGCCACCAGCAGAGACAGGTCGGGCACAGATACGCAGTATTTT. Protein: CATSRDRSGTDTQYF.